The 21 T cell receptor beta chains presented below share a single source sample, sequenced in a study of graft-versus-host responses after intestinal transplantation. These receptors' targets are unknown. This table comes from immunoSEQ multiplex PCR, and its TCRdb copy is limited to in-frame clones, with some not included. The top ten clones hold about 0.18% of a sample with more than 95,000 clones, 75% to 95% of them seen once. The sample was unstimulated CD4+ T cells sorted from spleen or lymph node cells, taken before intestinal transplant. These receptors were obtained from a human donor who received an intestinal transplant.

The rearrangement links TRBV9 to TRBJ2-6; D may be TRBD2 (6 bases). V shed 3 bases and J shed 0 bases, with 10 bases lying between them. Germline V gene sequence: CDR1 SGDLS, CDR2 YYNGEE. The CDR3 runs 16 residues. The CDR3 nucleotides are TGTGCCAGCAGCGAGGAGGGCCCCTCTGGGGCCAACGTCCTGACTTTC. Protein: CASSEEGPSGANVLTF.

This sequence joins TRBV5-1 and TRBJ2-3; the D gene is possibly TRBD2 (5 bases). Trimming shortened V by 2 bases and J by 0 bases, and 7 bases separated the two germline ends. The CDR3 has 14 amino acids. Germline V gene sequence: CDR1 SGHRS, CDR2 YFSETQ. The CDR3 bases are TGCGCCAGCAGCTTAGCGGCTAGCACAGATACGCAGTATTTT. This encodes CASSLAASTDTQYF.

This rearrangement joins TRBV19 to TRBJ1-5, with D maybe TRBD1 (5 bases). The CDR3 spans 14 residues. The ends were cut back, 0 bases at V and 7 bases at J, with 10 bases in the middle. Per the germline V gene, CDR1 is LNHDA and CDR2 is SQIVND (reference sequence). CDR3 bases: TGTGCCAGTAGTATAGATCATAGGGGACAGCCCCAGCATTTT. Translating gives CASSIDHRGQPQHF.

This chain links TRBV5-1 with TRBJ1-5; 7 bases match TRBD1. V trimming: 4 bases; J trimming: 2 bases; junction bases outside the gene matches: 15. CDR3 length: 18 residues. Germline loops: CDR1 SGHRS, CDR2 YFSETQ. The CDR3 reads CASSPLPLTGIGNQPQHF. The CDR3, as DNA: TGCGCCAGCAGCCCTCTACCATTGACAGGGATTGGCAATCAGCCCCAGCATTTT.

The CDR3 DNA sequence: TGTGCCAGCAGTGGAGGACGGGGCCAAGAGACCCAGTACTTC. It translates to CASSGGRGQETQYF. This chain uses TRBV25-1 with TRBJ2-5; D is perhaps TRBD2 (5 bases). In germline, CDR1 is MGHDK, CDR2 SYGVNS. This CDR3 has 14 residues. V lost 4 bases, J lost 1 base, and 10 bases lay in between.

J is TRBJ2-1 and V is TRBV7-9; TRBD1 matches at 8 bases. Germline V lookup: CDR1 SEHNR, CDR2 FQNEAQ (reference sequence). V lost 5 bases and J lost 5; bases outside the gene matches: 17. This CDR3 has 18 amino acids. The CDR3: CASSPSRARQGLNNEQFF. DNA for the CDR3: TGTGCCAGCAGCCCCTCGAGGGCTAGACAGGGGCTGAACAATGAGCAGTTCTTC.

This chain links TRBV10-3 with TRBJ1-2, with TRBD1 identical over 12 bases. The germline CDR1 and CDR2 sequences are ENHRY and SYGVKD. The CDR3 totals 16 residues. V was clipped by 7 bases and J by 4 bases; unmatched bases: 10. CDR3 in amino acids: CAIKTGTGGWGYGYTF. CDR3 DNA: TGTGCCATCAAAACCGGGACAGGGGGCTGGGGCTATGGCTACACCTTC.

This chain links TRBV7-9 with TRBJ1-4; perhaps TRBD1 as D (5 bases). Looked up from germline, CDR1 is SEHNR and CDR2 is FQNEAQ (reference sequence). V lost 5 bases and J lost 6, with 13 bases in between. The CDR3 sequence is 14 residues long. The CDR3 is CASSNQGGDEKLFF. CDR3 DNA sequence: TGTGCCAGCAGCAATCAGGGCGGGGATGAAAAACTGTTTTTT.

The chain has TRBV5-1 and TRBJ2-3, with 13 bases aligning to TRBD2. The J segment lost 6 bases and the V segment lost 4 bases, leaving 8 bases of the junction unmatched. CDR1 and CDR2 from the germline V gene are SGHRS and YFSETQ. The CDR3 contains 16 residues. The CDR3 DNA reads TGCGCCAGCAGCCACGGACTAGCGGGAGAGGGGGATACGCAGTATTTT. It codes for CASSHGLAGEGDTQYF.

With regard to this clone: Other DNA sequences of this sample code for an identical CDR3. The chain is built from TRBV18 and TRBJ2-1; 9 nucleotides align to TRBD2. This CDR3 is 14 amino acids long. V gave up 1 base and J gave up 5 bases; unmatched junction bases: 0. Germline V CDR1 and CDR2: KGHSH, LQKENI. The chain's CDR3 is CASSPLAGDNEQFF. CDR3 DNA sequence: TGTGCCAGCTCACCACTAGCGGGAGACAATGAGCAGTTCTTC.

The chain couples TRBV28 to TRBJ2-3, with D possibly TRBD2 on 6 matching bases. CDR3 size: 19 residues. Looked up from germline, CDR1 is MDHEN and CDR2 is SYDVKM. Deletions cut 4 bases from V and 2 bases from J, with 25 bases between. CDR3 sequence: CASSYPLTSRGTYTDTQYF. In DNA form, the CDR3 reads TGTGCCAGCAGTTACCCTCTGACCTCTCGTGGGACTTACACAGATACGCAGTATTTT. The complete variable domain, with remaining parts taken from reference TRBV28 and TRBJ2-3, reads DVKVTQSSRYLVKRTGEKVFLECVQDMDHENMFWYRQDPGLGLRLIYFSYDVKMKEKGDIPEGYSVSREKKERFSLILESASTNQTSMYLCASSYPLTSRGTYTDTQYFGPGTRLTVL.

This chain joins TRBV5-5 and TRBJ1-3; D not certain. Trimming removed 1 base at V and 2 bases at J, with 7 bases between. The CDR3 has 14 residues. Per germline, CDR1 SGHKS and CDR2 YYEKEE (reference sequence). The CDR3 DNA reads TGTGCCAGCAGCTTGAGGACTCCTGGAAACACCATATATTTT. Residues: CASSLRTPGNTIYF.

The V and J genes are TRBV5-6 and TRBJ1-3; 9 nucleotides match TRBD1. The ends lost 1 base at V and 4 bases at J; junction bases unmatched: 3. CDR1 and CDR2 from the germline V gene are SGHDT and YYEEEE. The CDR3 extends over 15 amino acids. The CDR3 loop is CASSLRTGAGNTIYF. Here the CDR3 DNA reads TGTGCCAGCAGCTTGAGGACAGGGGCCGGAAACACCATATATTTT.

J is TRBJ2-3 and V is TRBV4-1; the match to TRBD2 covers 7 bases. Germline lookup yields CDR1 MGHRA and CDR2 YSYEKL. Trimming removed 5 bases from V and 3 bases from J; junction bases left unmatched: 5. The CDR3 is made up of 14 amino acids. The CDR3 reads CASSGGVGTDTQYF. The CDR3, as DNA: TGCGCCAGCAGCGGGGGGGTCGGGACAGATACGCAGTATTTT.

The chain employs TRBV10-2 and TRBJ2-7; D call uncertain. The CDR3 is made up of 11 amino acids. CDR1 is WSHSY and CDR2 is SAAADI in the germline V gene. V was trimmed by 10 bases and J by 0 bases, leaving 7 bases between them. CDR3 in DNA: TGCGCCAACACTAACTCCTACGAGCAGTACTTC. Translating gives CANTNSYEQYF.

V is TRBV5-1 and J is TRBJ2-3; TRBD2 matches 13 bases. This CDR3 spans 16 amino acids. In germline, CDR1 is SGHRS, CDR2 YFSETQ. With 0 bases clipped from V and 4 bases from J, the junction kept 2 bases outside the gene matches. The DNA for the CDR3 is TGCGCCAGCAGCTTGGCCGGACTAGCGGGAGCAGATACGCAGTATTTT. Amino acid sequence: CASSLAGLAGADTQYF.

The chain has TRBV6-5 and TRBJ1-1; the D gene is possibly TRBD1 (6 bases). The CDR3 covers 14 residues. Germline V CDR1 and CDR2: MNHEY, SVGAGI. The germline V and J ends were trimmed by 6 bases and 2 bases, with 13 bases remaining between them. CDR3 protein: CASRDRDGNTEAFF. CDR3 sequence (DNA): TGTGCCAGCAGGGACAGAGATGGCAACACTGAAGCTTTCTTT.

Here the CDR3 DNA reads TGTGCCAGCAGTCCGGGGACAGGGTGGAATTCACCCCTCCACTTT. Its translation is CASSPGTGWNSPLHF. This chain joins TRBV27 and TRBJ1-6; TRBD1 matches at 9 bases. The junction had 6 bases not matched to a gene; V was cut back by 5 bases and J by 7 bases. Germline CDR1 reads MNHEY; CDR2 reads SMNVEV (reference sequence). The CDR3 totals 15 residues.

The chain joins TRBV25-1 to TRBJ2-2; 8 nucleotides align to TRBD1. Germline values: CDR1 MGHDK, CDR2 SYGVNS. The CDR3 extends over 15 amino acids. V shed 8 bases and J 3 bases; nucleotides not matched to a gene: 8. CDR3 sequence reads: CASGAGGAHTGELFF. The CDR3 DNA sequence: TGTGCCAGCGGGGCAGGGGGCGCGCACACCGGGGAGCTGTTTTTT.

The chain combines TRBV6-1 with TRBJ1-5; TRBD1 might be the D (5 bases). CDR1 and CDR2 from the germline V gene are MNHNS and SASEGT. Between the trimmed V and J ends, which lost 8 bases and 5 bases, there was a span of 13 bases. There are 13 residues in the CDR3. The CDR3 DNA reads TGTGCCAGCCGGAGTGGAGGGGATCAGCCCCAGCATTTT. Translated, it gives CASRSGGDQPQHF.

This clone was observed a handful of times. The rearrangement uses TRBV30 and TRBJ1-3; 11 bases line up with TRBD1. The CDR3 spans 16 residues. Trimming cost V 0 bases and J 7 bases; bases outside gene matches: 8. Germline V gives CDR1 GTSNPN, CDR2 SVGIG (reference sequence). CDR3 nucleotides: TGTGCCTGGAGTGTGGAAGGACAGGGGGCCGTGAACACCATATATTTT. This gives the protein CAWSVEGQGAVNTIYF.